The present T cell receptor (beta chain) was sequenced within a study of prognosis after radiotherapy for stage I lung cancer. The overall study: Over 12 cases involved newly diagnosed primary stage I lung tumors, and several involved oligometastatic NSCLC subsequent to surgical resection of the primary tumor.

On this clonotype: Its antigen is unidentified. This sequence may be a read error, since a much larger clone differs from it by one base.

Study-wide results and caveats: After stereotactic body radiation therapy, unique TCR clone counts dropped from a median of 10,088 to 6,861. A difference in TRBV and TRBJ gene usage was reportedly seen between patients with and without metastases.

Between the trimmed V and J ends, which lost 4 bases and 12 bases, there was a span of 16 bases. Looked up from germline, CDR1 is MGHRA and CDR2 is YSYEKL. This CDR3 contains 13 residues. Every patient was node-negative on CT and PET/CT and lacked prior chemotherapy, radiotherapy or other malignancies. Researchers used two-round multiplex PCR to amplify TCR beta CDR3 starting from genomic DNA. Round one of PCR was performed, and it used primers specific to each TRBV and TRBJ gene. TCRdb analysed the multiplex PCR reads with MiXCR anew, one entry per CDR3 protein. Here the sample spans fewer than 25,000 distinct CDR3 sequences, roughly 41% being singletons.

The genes are TRBV4-1 and TRBJ2-4, with D possibly TRBD1 on 5 matching bases. The starting material was PBMCs, obtained before or after stereotactic body radiation therapy (not recorded which). The clonotype was recovered from a donor aged 50 or older with non-small cell lung cancer. The CDR3 nucleotides read TGCGCCAGCAGCCTCGTACATGGGGCTGATCAGTACTTC. It encodes CASSLVHGADQYF.